The next 25 T cell receptor beta chains were all read from a single sample in a study of blood T cells in healthy people across ages. Primers used in a second PCR of about 7 to 12 cycles were a sample-barcoded 5' primer and a J-beta primer mix. TCRdb reprocessed the 5' RACE reads with MiXCR, giving one entry per CDR3 protein. This sample has around 990,000 distinct CDR3 sequences, with 35% to 40% found just once. Sequences were obtained from blood. Receptors originate from a man aged 18 to 29 in good health.

This clonotype was seen more than once but under ten times. The genes are TRBV28 and TRBJ2-1, with D possibly matching TRBD2 (6 bases). V gave up 2 bases and J gave up 4 bases, with 18 bases separating them. Germline CDR1 MDHEN, CDR2 SYDVKM. The CDR3 sequence is 17 residues long. CDR3 bases: TGTGCCAGCAGTTTAACGCGGGGATCTGGGGAGTACAATGAGCAGTTCTTC. Its translation: CASSLTRGSGEYNEQFF.

The chain joins TRBV7-2 to TRBJ1-1; TRBD1 matches 11 bases. Germline CDR1 and CDR2: SGHTA and FQGNSA. The CDR3 sequence is 13 residues long. J was trimmed by 7 bases and V by 5 bases; bases with no gene match: 3. The CDR3 loop reads CASSGTGGLEAFF. In nucleotides, the CDR3 is TGTGCCAGCAGCGGGACAGGGGGGCTTGAAGCTTTCTTT.

This clonotype was detected only a few times. The chain links TRBV12-3 or TRBV12-4 to TRBJ1-2; D is unresolved. CDR3 length: 17 amino acids. Between the trimmed V and J ends, which lost 7 bases and 8 bases, there was a span of 29 bases. In DNA form, the CDR3 reads TGTGCCAGCACCCCCGGACGATTTTCCAATACCAAGTCGGGCTACACCTTC. This gives the protein CASTPGRFSNTKSGYTF.

The chain links TRBV30 to TRBJ2-5; D possibly corresponds to TRBD2 (6 bases). This CDR3 comprises 16 residues. The V and J ends lost 1 base and 4 bases respectively, with 19 bases between them. Germline CDR1 reads GTSNPN; CDR2 reads SVGIG (reference sequence). CDR3 loop: CAWSAGLAHFLETQYF. The DNA for the CDR3 is TGTGCCTGGAGTGCTGGGCTAGCGCATTTCCTAGAGACCCAGTACTTC.

This rearrangement joins TRBV6-6 to TRBJ1-6, with D hard to call. The CDR3 runs 14 residues. With 3 bases removed from V and 6 bases from J, the gap between germline ends came to 9 bases. The germline gives CDR1 MNHNY, CDR2 SVGAGI (reference sequence). In DNA, the CDR3 is TGTGCCAGCAGTTATGAGGAACTTAATTCACCCCTCCACTTT. Amino acids: CASSYEELNSPLHF.

This clonotype was observed a handful of times. V is TRBV5-1 and J is TRBJ1-1; 8 nucleotides line up with TRBD1. This CDR3 region has 15 residues. The trim removed 4 bases at V and 1 base at J, leaving 6 bases unmatched. The germline V gene has CDR1 SGHRS and CDR2 YFSETQ. Here the CDR3 DNA reads TGCGCCAGCAGCGGGACAGGTCCCCGGAACACTGAAGCTTTCTTT. Residues: CASSGTGPRNTEAFF.

Turning to this clonotype: This could be a read error, since a much larger clone is one nucleotide away. This chain uses TRBV7-9 with TRBJ2-3; 7 bases agree with TRBD2. The germline V gene has CDR1 SEHNR and CDR2 FQNEAQ (reference sequence). Losses at the gene ends were 2 bases for V and 4 bases for J; bases not matched to a gene: 15. The CDR3 totals 18 residues. Written as DNA, the CDR3 is TGTGCCAGCAGCTTACTCGCCTGGGGAGTTACTAGCGCAGATACGCAGTATTTT. This encodes CASSLLAWGVTSADTQYF.

The gene calls are TRBV7-9 and TRBJ2-7, with TRBD2 as a possible D gene (5 bases). This CDR3 is 13 amino acids long. Trimming removed 5 bases from V and 3 bases from J, with 11 bases in between. Germline V gives CDR1 SEHNR, CDR2 FQNEAQ (reference sequence). CDR3 bases: TGTGCCAGCAGCATAAGCGGAGGCTACGAGCAGTACTTC. Its protein is CASSISGGYEQYF.

This chain connects TRBV7-2 to TRBJ2-3; maybe TRBD2 (6 bases). CDR1 is SGHTA, CDR2 FQGNSA, per germline. With 5 bases removed from V and 5 bases from J, the gap between germline ends came to 11 bases. The CDR3 totals 13 residues. Written as DNA, the CDR3 is TGTGCCAGCAGCCCCGGACTAAAAGATACGCAGTATTTT. Its translation: CASSPGLKDTQYF.

This clonotype was recorded at least ten times. J is TRBJ2-5 and V is TRBV7-2, with D hard to call. Germline CDR1 and CDR2: SGHTA and FQGNSA. The ends were cut back, 1 base at V and 5 bases at J, with 11 bases in the middle. The CDR3 contains 14 residues. The CDR3 DNA sequence: TGTGCCAGCAGCTTAGTGTCCGCCGGGGAGACCCAGTACTTC. Translated, it gives CASSLVSAGETQYF.

The genes are TRBV4-2 and TRBJ1-2, with 7 nucleotides matching TRBD1. The V gene's germline CDR1 is LGHNA and CDR2 YNFKEQ. The V gene end was trimmed by 8 bases and the J gene end by 4 bases; junction bases not matched to a gene: 1. This CDR3 contains 11 residues. The CDR3 coding sequence is TGTGCCAGCCAGGGGGTCTATGGCTACACCTTC. It encodes CASQGVYGYTF.

This clonotype has at least ten counts. The rearrangement uses TRBV6-6 and TRBJ1-2; D uncertain. The germline gives CDR1 MNHNY, CDR2 SVGAGI (reference sequence). CDR3 length: 12 residues. Trimming took 6 bases from V and 4 from J, leaving 9 bases between them. The CDR3 here is CASSREGYGYTF. Here the CDR3 DNA reads TGTGCCAGCAGCCGGGAGGGCTATGGCTACACCTTC.

This clonotype showed up many times. The CDR3 DNA is TGTGCCAGCAGCTTGGCTGGACTATCCAATGAGCAGTTCTTC. Translation: CASSLAGLSNEQFF. The gene calls are TRBV11-3 and TRBJ2-1; a possible D gene is TRBD2 (6 bases). V lost 3 bases and J lost 6, with 12 bases in between. From germline, CDR1 is SGHNT and CDR2 YENEEA. This CDR3 is built from 14 residues.

V usage is TRBV12-3 or TRBV12-4 and J usage is TRBJ2-7, with D tentatively TRBD1 (5 bases). V lost 6 bases and J lost 1, with 7 bases in between. This CDR3 is built from 12 residues. The CDR3 here is CASRYRSYEQYF. The CDR3 DNA follows: TGTGCCAGCAGATACAGGTCCTACGAGCAGTACTTC.

The sample holds a few counts of this clonotype. The J gene is TRBJ2-1, the V gene TRBV6-2 or TRBV6-3, with D perhaps given as TRBD1 or TRBD2 (7 bases each). The V gene lost 6 bases and the J gene lost 1 base, with 16 bases spanning the gap. CDR1 is MNHEY and CDR2 is SVGEGT in the germline V gene. The length of the CDR3 is 16 residues. The CDR3 DNA is TGTGCCAGCAGCCCCCAGGGGGGGGCATCCTACAATGAGCAGTTCTTC. Its translation: CASSPQGGASYNEQFF.

The chain couples TRBV4-3 to TRBJ2-1; the D is unclear. Trimming removed 0 bases at V and 4 bases at J, with 7 bases between. From germline, CDR1 is LGHNA and CDR2 YSLEER. The CDR3 runs 14 residues. The CDR3, as DNA: TGCGCCAGCAGCCAAGAAACAGCTTACAATGAGCAGTTCTTC. Encoded protein: CASSQETAYNEQFF.

The V and J genes are TRBV5-4 and TRBJ1-6, with D possibly matching TRBD1 (6 bases). The CDR3 runs to 15 residues. Germline-derived CDR1 and CDR2 are SGHNT and YYREEE (reference sequence). V was cut by 3 bases and J by 5 bases, with 12 bases left in between. The CDR3 region is CASSYRQVNNSPLHF. In nucleotides, the CDR3 is TGTGCCAGCAGCTACCGACAGGTCAATAATTCACCCCTCCACTTT.

V is TRBV7-2 and J is TRBJ2-5; D is unresolved. The CDR3 covers 14 residues. Per germline, CDR1 SGHTA and CDR2 FQGNSA. Trimming took off 8 bases at V and 2 bases at J, with 15 bases between the two ends. CDR3 DNA: TGTGCCAGCCAGACGCCGAGTATTCAAGAGACCCAGTACTTC. It yields the protein CASQTPSIQETQYF.

The rearrangement joins TRBV2 to TRBJ1-5; D remains unclear. The CDR3 is made up of 13 amino acids. Per germline, CDR1 SNHLY and CDR2 FYNNEI. Trimming took off 10 bases at V and 3 bases at J, with 13 bases between the two ends. CDR3 coding DNA: TGTGCCATTGGAGCCGGAAACAATCAGCCCCAGCATTTT. Its translation: CAIGAGNNQPQHF. Combining the CDR3 with reference TRBV2 and TRBJ1-5 gives the whole variable domain EPEVTQTPSHQVTQMGQEVILRCVPISNHLYFYWYRQILGQKVEFLVSFYNNEISEKSEIFDDQFSVERPDGSNFTLKIRSTKLEDSAMYFCAIGAGNNQPQHFGDGTRLSIL.

This clonotype was recorded a few times. The CDR3 loop reads CASGPLPHRRGFNYGYTF. The CDR3 DNA follows: TGTGCTAGTGGTCCACTCCCCCATCGGAGGGGCTTTAACTATGGCTACACCTTC. The gene calls are TRBV12-5 and TRBJ1-2, with D maybe TRBD1 (5 bases). Germline V gives CDR1 LGHNT, CDR2 FRNRAP. The CDR3 covers 18 residues. V was cut by 5 bases and J by 1 base, with 23 bases left in between.

V is TRBV6-6 and J is TRBJ1-2, with D possibly matching TRBD1 (5 bases). Germline V lookup: CDR1 MNHNY, CDR2 SVGAGI (reference sequence). With 5 bases removed from V and 3 bases from J, the gap between germline ends came to 16 bases. The CDR3 length is 15 residues. The CDR3 here is CASSLNPGTDYGYTF. The CDR3, as DNA: TGTGCCAGCAGTCTCAACCCCGGGACGGACTATGGCTACACCTTC.

The chain carries TRBV4-2 and TRBJ2-5; D possibly corresponds to TRBD2 (6 bases). CDR1 is LGHNA and CDR2 is YNFKEQ in the germline V gene. The ends were cut back, 0 bases at V and 11 bases at J, with 19 bases in the middle. This CDR3 is built from 15 residues. CDR3 sequence (DNA): TGTGCCAGCAGCCAAGAAAGGGCGGGGTCCAATGAGCAGTACTTC. Translating gives CASSQERAGSNEQYF.

V gene TRBV11-1 combines with J gene TRBJ2-3; D gene unclear. V dropped 5 bases and J dropped 1 base, with 13 bases sitting between them. CDR1 is SGHAT, CDR2 FQDESV, per germline (reference sequence). This CDR3 is built from 15 residues. The CDR3 protein is CASSAQQVRTDTQYF. The CDR3 nucleotides are TGTGCCAGCAGCGCGCAGCAGGTTCGCACAGATACGCAGTATTTT.

This clonotype has just a few counts. This sequence joins TRBV4-1 and TRBJ1-5, with TRBD1 as a possible D gene (5 bases). Trimming took 0 bases from V and 4 from J, leaving 22 bases between them. This CDR3 is 19 amino acids long. The germline CDR1 and CDR2 sequences are MGHRA and YSYEKL. The CDR3 loop is CASSQDQGGLGRVNQPQHF. The DNA of the CDR3 is TGCGCCAGCAGCCAAGATCAGGGCGGCTTGGGCAGGGTAAATCAGCCCCAGCATTTT.

J is TRBJ2-1 and V is TRBV2; D assignment may be TRBD1 or TRBD2 (5 bases each). Germline CDR1 SNHLY, CDR2 FYNNEI. V lost 5 bases and J 10 bases, leaving 12 bases between the germline ends. This CDR3 contains 12 residues. Here the CDR3 reads CASSRGLVEQFF. The CDR3 DNA reads TGTGCCAGCAGTCGGGGCCTTGTGGAGCAGTTCTTC.